This entry lists 16 T cell receptor beta chains sequenced from one sample in a study of molecular identifiers for immune sequencing clone quantification. One entry per CDR3 protein, called by TCRdb with MiXCR from the PCR reads. The table shows around 480,000 distinct CDR3 sequences, with about a quarter occurring only once. The material sequenced was naive CD8+ T cells from blood, with Jurkat cell RNA spiked in. Subset described: FACS-sorted CD8+CD4-CCR7+CD45RA+ naive T cells. These receptors all stem from a human donor in good health. Some libraries in this study had Jurkat cell RNA spiked in.

Details on this clonotype: A read error is possible here, since a much larger clone lies one base away. The chain employs TRBV7-9 and TRBJ2-2, with TRBD1 identical over 7 bases. This CDR3 is 17 amino acids long. Germline lookup yields CDR1 SEHNR and CDR2 FQNEAQ (reference sequence). CDR3 region: CASIYPAGTANTVELFF. The CDR3 bases are TGTGCCAGCATCTATCCGGCTGGGACAGCGAACACCGTGGAGCTGTTTTTT. The variable domain in full, with the rest retrieved from reference TRBV7-9 and TRBJ2-2, is DTGVSQNPRHKITKRGQNVTFRCDPISEHNRLYWYRQTLGQGPEFLTYFQNEAQLEKSRLLSDRFSAERPKGSFSTLEIQRTEQGDSAMYLCASIYPAGTANTVELFFGEGSRLTVL.

CDR3 nucleotide sequence: TGCAGTGCTCCCGACAGGGCGAGACCCTACAATGAGCAGTTCTTC. Encoded protein: CSAPDRARPYNEQFF. The chain carries TRBV20-1 and TRBJ2-1; TRBD1 matches at 7 bases. V was clipped by 5 bases and J by 2 bases; unmatched bases: 9. In germline, CDR1 is DFQATT, CDR2 SNEGSKA (reference sequence). This CDR3 is 15 amino acids long.

This clonotype showed up just a few times. This sequence joins TRBV6-5 and TRBJ1-1; D not resolved. CDR1 and CDR2 (germline): MNHEY, SVGAGI. The CDR3 length is 12 residues. The ends were cut back, 9 bases at V and 8 bases at J, with 16 bases in the middle. CDR3 in amino acids: CASFFPAGEAFF. The CDR3 DNA reads TGTGCCAGTTTTTTTCCTGCGGGGGAAGCTTTCTTT.

A word on this clonotype: A read error may be the cause here, since a much bigger clone is one base away. V gene TRBV21-1 combines with J gene TRBJ1-5; the table assigns TRBD1, which was not confirmed against the DNA. TRBV21-1 is a listed pseudogene. This CDR3 contains 14 residues. CDR3 in DNA: TGTGCCAGCACCCCGGGGTATAGCAATCAGCCCCAGCATTTT. Residues: CASTPGYSNQPQHF.

The chain has TRBV4-3 and TRBJ2-7, with 12 bases lining up with TRBD1. The germline V gene encodes CDR1 LGHNA and CDR2 YSLEER. V shed 2 bases and J 5 bases; nucleotides not matched to a gene: 10. The CDR3 runs 17 residues. The CDR3 sequence: CASSQSARGQGAHEQYF. CDR3 coding DNA: TGCGCCAGCAGCCAATCAGCGAGGGGACAGGGGGCCCACGAGCAGTACTTC.

In nucleotides, the CDR3 is TGTGCCAGCAGTTTAATGGCAGGGTATCAGCCCCAGCATTTT. Its protein product is CASSLMAGYQPQHF. The rearrangement links TRBV27 to TRBJ1-5; TRBD1 might be the D (5 bases). Germline assignment: CDR1 MNHEY and CDR2 SMNVEV (reference sequence). This CDR3 has 14 amino acids. Trimming took off 2 bases at V and 5 bases at J, with 10 bases between the two ends.

This chain joins TRBV28 and TRBJ2-7; D possibly uses TRBD1 or TRBD2 (5 bases each). Germline CDR1 is MDHEN and CDR2 is SYDVKM. This CDR3 spans 15 amino acids. Trimming removed 4 bases at V and 3 bases at J, with 16 bases between. CDR3 bases: TGTGCCAGCAGTTCAACCCGGGACGGTAACTACGAGCAGTACTTC. It translates to CASSSTRDGNYEQYF.

For this clonotype: Lacking the conserved final phenylalanine or tryptophan, this CDR3 likely reflects a read error. The chain has TRBV10-3 and TRBJ2-5; 10 bases line up with TRBD1. The CDR3 totals 16 residues. CDR1 ENHRY and CDR2 SYGVKD come from the germline V gene. V shed 2 bases, J shed 2 bases, and the junction held 5 bases outside the gene matches. The CDR3 DNA reads as TGTGCCATCAGTGAGGGGGACAGGGGTCTACAAGAGACCCAGTACCTC. Amino acid sequence: CAISEGDRGLQETQYL.

Many counts were recorded for this clonotype. The chain recombines TRBV7-9 with TRBJ2-5, with 7 bases matching TRBD1. The CDR3 runs 14 residues. The germline gives CDR1 SEHNR, CDR2 FQNEAQ (reference sequence). The V segment lost 6 bases and the J segment 4 bases; nucleotides outside the gene matches: 8. DNA of the CDR3: TGTGCCAGCAGTCGAACCTACAGGGGAGAGACCCAGTACTTC. Its protein is CASSRTYRGETQYF.

The chain combines TRBV29-1 with TRBJ2-6, with D perhaps matching TRBD1 (5 bases). The CDR3 runs 15 residues. With 5 bases removed from V and 0 bases from J, the gap between germline ends came to 11 bases. Germline CDR1 SQVTM, CDR2 ANQGSEA. CDR3 nucleotide sequence: TGCAGCGTTTGGCAAGGGGCCTCTGGGGCCAACGTCCTGACTTTC. Residues: CSVWQGASGANVLTF.

The J gene is TRBJ1-1, the V gene TRBV7-9; a possible D gene is TRBD1 (6 bases). The CDR3 totals 15 residues. Germline CDR1 SEHNR, CDR2 FQNEAQ (reference sequence). V was clipped by 1 base and J by 8 bases, with 17 bases between them. CDR3 amino acids: CASSLGSGADREAFF. In nucleotides, the CDR3 is TGTGCCAGCAGCTTAGGCTCAGGGGCCGACAGGGAAGCTTTCTTT. Together with reference TRBV7-9 and TRBJ1-1, the CDR3 gives the full variable domain: DTGVSQNPRHKITKRGQNVTFRCDPISEHNRLYWYRQTLGQGPEFLTYFQNEAQLEKSRLLSDRFSAERPKGSFSTLEIQRTEQGDSAMYLCASSLGSGADREAFFGQGTRLTVV.

Concerning this clonotype: A much larger clone differs by one base, so this may be a read error. The rearrangement uses TRBV5-1 and TRBJ2-3; TRBD1 or TRBD2 may be the D gene (6 bases each). The CDR3 runs 16 residues. Germline CDR1 SGHRS, CDR2 YFSETQ. V gave up 3 bases and J gave up 0 bases, with 14 bases separating them. The CDR3 loop is CASSWGAGVSTDTQYF. CDR3 bases: TGCGCCAGCAGCTGGGGGGCCGGGGTGAGCACAGATACGCAGTATTTT.

The rearrangement uses TRBV4-2 and TRBJ2-7, with a tentative D call TRBD1 (6 bases). This CDR3 has 14 amino acids. V lost 4 bases, J lost 2 bases, and 12 bases lay in between. Germline V gene data show CDR1 as LGHNA and CDR2 as YNFKEQ. CDR3 bases: TGTGCCAGCAGCCCTTCCAGGGGCCCCTACGAGCAGTACTTC. Translation gives CASSPSRGPYEQYF.

The chain links TRBV29-1 to TRBJ2-1; 11 bases line up with TRBD2. CDR1 is SQVTM, CDR2 ANQGSEA, per germline. The J segment lost 7 bases and the V segment lost 3 bases, leaving 5 bases of the junction unmatched. The CDR3 is 14 amino acids. The CDR3 loop reads CSVDETSGINEQFF. CDR3 coding DNA: TGCAGCGTTGACGAGACTAGCGGGATTAATGAGCAGTTCTTC.

Turning to this clonotype: One base away lies a much larger clone, so this may be a sequencing read error. The CDR3 loop reads CASNAEENTEAFF. The CDR3 nucleotides are TGTGCCAGCAATGCAGAAGAGAACACTGAAGCTTTCTTT. This chain links TRBV9 with TRBJ1-1; D not certain. CDR3 length equals 13 residues. V was cut by 6 bases and J by 1 base, with 10 bases left in between. Germline V gene lookup returns CDR1 SGDLS and CDR2 YYNGEE.

Regarding this clonotype: A much larger clone lies a single base off, so this may be a read error. This sequence joins TRBV9 and TRBJ2-3, with 8 bases identical to TRBD2. The germline gives CDR1 SGDLS, CDR2 YYNGEE. CDR3 size: 16 residues. This CDR3 is CVSSVAAGDLTDTQYF. The CDR3, as DNA: TGTGTCAGCAGCGTAGCAGCGGGAGATTTGACAGATACGCAGTATTTT. Full variable domain (rest looked up from reference TRBV9 and TRBJ2-3): DSGVTQTPKHLITATGQRVTLRCSPRSGDLSVYWYQQSLDQGLQFLIQYYNGEERAKGNILERFSAQQFPDLHSELNLSSLELGDSALYFCVSSVAAGDLTDTQYFGPGTRLTVL.